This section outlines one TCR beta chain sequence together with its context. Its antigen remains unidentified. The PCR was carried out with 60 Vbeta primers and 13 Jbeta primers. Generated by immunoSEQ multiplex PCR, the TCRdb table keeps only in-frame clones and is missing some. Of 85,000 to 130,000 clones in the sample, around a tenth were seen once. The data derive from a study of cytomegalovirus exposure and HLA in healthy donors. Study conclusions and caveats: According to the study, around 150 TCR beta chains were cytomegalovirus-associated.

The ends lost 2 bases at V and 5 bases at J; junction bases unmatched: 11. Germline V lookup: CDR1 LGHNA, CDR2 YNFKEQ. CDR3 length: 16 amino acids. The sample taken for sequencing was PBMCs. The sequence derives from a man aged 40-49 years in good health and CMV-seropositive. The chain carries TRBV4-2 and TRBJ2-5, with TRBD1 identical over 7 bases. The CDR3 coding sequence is TGTGCCAGCAGCCAACTTGGGACAGTGGGTGAGGAGACCCAGTACTTC. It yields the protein CASSQLGTVGEETQYF.